The TCR beta chain described here comes from a study of shared clonotypes between healthy human individuals (TCRdb year 2020). Describing the broader study: The cohort comprised two women and a few men aged 18 to 49 years. For each donor, three plates each were used for CD4 naive and CD4 memory, two plates were used for CD8 naive, and one plate was used for CD8 memory. Blood TCR repertoires of roughly five healthy adults were deeply sequenced to estimate repertoire size and the extent of clonotype sharing between individuals. To increase sequencing depth and limit assay-specific biases, different laboratories used diverse techniques to prepare libraries and sequence TCR repertoires. Leukapheresis yielded between about 0.9 and 10 billion PBMCs per donor. The investigation overall reported the following: Pairwise subsampling led to the expectation that sequencing depth would affect the degree of clonotype sharing among donors. Only blood was sampled, and tissue TCR repertoires likely differ from those in blood. Higher generation probabilities were observed for clonotypes shared by all four sorted-subset donors than for non-shared clonotypes. Across several donors, around 5% of naive CD4, over 3% of naive CD8, roughly 2.3% of memory CD4, and 0.4% to 0.45% of memory CD8 clonotypes were shared. The small number of donors limited the genetic and exposure-history diversity represented. Even with the large sequencing depth, rarefaction of the sorted-subset datasets indicated that sequencing was incomplete. Larger estimated clonotype richness was generally found for naive subsets than for memory subsets.

Comments on this clone: Which antigen it targets is not known. The sample holds no much larger clone one base away, and base qualities are not on file.

According to the germline V gene (reference sequence), CDR1 reads LNHDA and CDR2 reads SQIVND. Including the terminal cysteine and phenylalanine, the CDR3 comprises 13 residues. Only the CDR3 region is kept as DNA, spanning 39 bases read in frame from base 1. V loses 7 bases at its end and J loses 10 bases; junction bases beyond the gene matches: 4. Using the deep immunoSEQ assay, TCR CDR3 regions were amplified from genomic DNA by multiplex PCR. Extracted genomic DNA from each cell subset was distributed evenly across all wells of several immunoSEQ 96-well plates, and each plate was treated as a replicate. Each replicate PCR for sorted subsets received about 220 ng genomic DNA, equal to roughly 30,000 T cell genomes. The purified libraries were quantified using a Qubit 3.0 fluorometer, sized with a Bioanalyzer 2100, and then quantified again using the KAPA Library Quantification kit. Each immunoSEQ 96-well plate was sequenced on its own single-read 150-cycle Illumina NextSeq 550 flow cell. Under the source paper's analysis protocol: Because the immunoSEQ output included only junctional sequences and no quality scores, the filtering could not be the same as the filtering used for full-length reads. To assign V/J genes and CDR3, sequences were annotated against IMGT germline references using PyIR, a Python wrapper for IgBLAST v1.9. Reads were filtered out if the reads had weak V/J assignments (E-value above 1e-6), no CDR3, stop codons, out-of-frame junctions, or ambiguous translated residues. V3J clonotypes were defined as sequences sharing an identical inferred V gene, J gene, and CDR3 amino acid sequence. To compute the percentage overlap between repertoires, the number of shared unique clonotypes was divided by the size of the smaller repertoire. Repertoire richness was assessed with RTK rarefaction, the Chao1 estimator, and Recon v2.1 estimates of unobserved clonotypes. OLGA was used to compute generation probabilities for all TCRbeta clonotypes that the gDNA method yielded from four donors. This is the immuneACCESS table as TCRdb keeps it, with only in-frame sequences that have V and J called. A part of the clones is gone; compared with another copy, unresolved V genes explain less than half, and the rest is unexplained. Clonal size and the V and J genes are those of that table, whereas D and trimming came from the DNA. Here the sample has fewer than 700,000 clones; about 95% occur a single time. Together, the top ten hold approximately 0.11% of the sample.

For the CD8 naive samples, CD45RO-negative cells were positively selected for CCR7, yielding a CD45RA+CCR7+ population from which TemRA cells were excluded. The donors were healthy, HIV-negative adults with no recently reported acute infections or vaccinations. Only Caucasian adults living in Nashville, Tennessee, USA were represented among the donors. After blood collection by leukapheresis, PBMCs were isolated using Ficoll-Histopaque density gradient centrifugation and then cryopreserved in the vapor phase of liquid nitrogen. Analytical flow cytometry was used to check the purity and quantity of each magnetically sorted T cell population. Each sorted fraction had its genomic DNA isolated and then quantified by UV absorbance on a Nanodrop 2000c.

The sample was naive CD8+ T cells sorted from blood. Explained via the paper, the cell subset or site label denotes: CD45RA+CCR7+. The TCR was taken from a woman aged 25-40 years in good health. The rearrangement joined TRBV19 to TRBJ2-1; 13 bases in the middle match TRBD2. CDR3 protein: CASKTSGRVEQFF. The nucleotide sequence is TGTGCCAGTAAAACTAGCGGGAGGGTGGAGCAGTTCTTC.